Each of the 8 T cell receptor beta chains below was sequenced from the same sample in a study of molecular identifiers for immune sequencing clone quantification. Each CDR3 protein gets one entry after TCRdb re-called the PCR reads with MiXCR. The sample shows more than 450,000 distinct CDR3 sequences, 25% of them seen only once. The sequenced sample was naive CD8+ T cells from blood, with Jurkat cell RNA spiked in. The sample's subset: FACS-sorted CD8+CD4-CCR7+CD45RA+ naive T cells. These receptor sequences come from a human donor in good health. Some libraries in this study had Jurkat cell RNA spiked in.

This clonotype was seen a few times. This rearrangement joins TRBV4-1 to TRBJ1-5; a possible D gene is TRBD1 (6 bases). Germline values: CDR1 MGHRA, CDR2 YSYEKL. V was trimmed by 1 base and J by 3 bases, leaving 22 bases between them. This CDR3 region has 19 residues. The CDR3 nucleotides read TGCGCCAGCAGCCAAGTTGGGTACGGGGGCGCTGAGGACAATCAGCCCCAGCATTTT. It translates to CASSQVGYGGAEDNQPQHF.

The V and J genes are TRBV2 and TRBJ2-7; 10 positions agree with TRBD1. Germline values: CDR1 SNHLY, CDR2 FYNNEI. The junction had 8 bases not matched to a gene; V was cut back by 11 bases and J by 7 bases. The CDR3 consists of 12 residues. Here the CDR3 reads CAGNRGQGEQYF. DNA of the CDR3: TGTGCCGGCAACCGGGGACAGGGGGAGCAGTACTTC.

This clonotype came up many times. The chain carries TRBV29-1 and TRBJ1-4; 7 positions agree with TRBD1. V lost 3 bases, J lost 3 bases, and 7 bases stayed unmatched. The CDR3 is 15 amino acids. Germline-derived CDR1 and CDR2 are SQVTM and ANQGSEA. CDR3 loop: CSVEVGQGANEKLFF. The CDR3 DNA reads TGCAGCGTTGAGGTTGGCCAGGGGGCTAATGAAAAACTGTTTTTT. The full variable domain, completed using reference TRBV29-1 and TRBJ1-4, is SAVISQKPSRDICQRGTSLTIQCQVDSQVTMMFWYRQQPGQSLTLIATANQGSEATYESGFVIDKFPISRPNLTFSTLTVSNMSPEDSSIYLCSVEVGQGANEKLFFGSGTQLSVL.

The chain recombines TRBV21-1 with TRBJ2-5; TRBD1 is the table's D call and was not checked against the DNA. TRBV21-1 is a listed pseudogene. The CDR3 runs 15 residues. The CDR3 loop reads CASSLGGLVEETQYF. As DNA, the CDR3 is TGTGCCAGCAGCCTCGGGGGGCTAGTGGAAGAGACCCAGTACTTC.

As regards this clonotype: One end of the junction varies from germline; a read error may be responsible. The chain employs TRBV6-2 or TRBV6-3 and TRBJ2-1, with TRBD2 matching over 7 bases. The CDR3 runs 16 residues. The germline V gene has CDR1 MNHEY and CDR2 SVGEGT. The CDR3 DNA reads TGTGCCAGCAGTCACCGGCGGGGGAGCTCCTACAATGCGCAGTTCTTC. Its protein product is CASSHRRGSSYNAQFF.

This clonotype was seen many times. The chain carries TRBV30 and TRBJ1-1; the D gene is possibly TRBD1 (6 bases). This CDR3 is 13 amino acids long. V dropped 2 bases and J dropped 3 bases, with 10 bases sitting between them. Germline CDR1 reads GTSNPN; CDR2 reads SVGIG (reference sequence). The DNA of the CDR3 is TGTGCCTGGAGTTCGGACAGTTACACTGAAGCTTTCTTT. Translation gives CAWSSDSYTEAFF.

There are many counts of this clonotype. The V and J genes are TRBV7-9 and TRBJ2-1; 7 bases map to TRBD2. The trim removed 5 bases at V and 0 bases at J, leaving 7 bases unmatched. The germline gives CDR1 SEHNR, CDR2 FQNEAQ (reference sequence). The CDR3 sequence is 16 residues long. CDR3 sequence reads: CASSGGLTSSYNEQFF. The CDR3 coding sequence is TGTGCCAGCAGCGGGGGACTAACTAGCTCCTACAATGAGCAGTTCTTC.

This chain links TRBV13 with TRBJ2-5; TRBD1 aligns across 9 bases. CDR1 is PRHDT, CDR2 FYEKMQ, per germline (reference sequence). V shed 5 bases, J shed 7 bases, and the junction held 11 bases outside the gene matches. CDR3 length equals 15 residues. The CDR3 is CASSAREDRGATQYF. The CDR3 region has the DNA TGTGCCAGCAGCGCCCGCGAGGACAGGGGTGCGACCCAGTACTTC.